There are many counts of the clone carrying this T cell receptor (beta chain). Its antigen is still unknown. Patients picked for sequencing had shown CD8+CD57+ cell expansion detected by flow cytometry. Germline V gives CDR1 SGDLS, CDR2 YYNGEE. CDR3 size: 12 residues. Trimming cost V 0 bases and J 8 bases, with 5 bases left between them. This entry belongs to a study of CD8+CD57+ T cells in acquired aplastic anemia. Study-wide findings and caveats: Roughly 30 sequences, all CD8+ CDR3, were shared between patients and controls.

Genomic DNA, the template, was used for profiling of the TCR beta VDJ and CDR3. TCRdb recomputed calls from the reads with MiXCR, one row per CDR3 protein. Of 200,000 to 250,000 distinct CDR3 sequences in the sample, around half were seen once. This TCR was sampled from a human donor with aplastic anemia. This rearrangement joins TRBV9 to TRBJ2-2; D is undetermined. Sequences were obtained from sorted CD4+, CD8+, or CD8+CD57+ T cells (not recorded which) from PBMCs. Here the CDR3 reads CASSVGQGELFF. CDR3 in DNA: TGTGCCAGCAGCGTAGGGCAAGGGGAGCTGTTTTTT.